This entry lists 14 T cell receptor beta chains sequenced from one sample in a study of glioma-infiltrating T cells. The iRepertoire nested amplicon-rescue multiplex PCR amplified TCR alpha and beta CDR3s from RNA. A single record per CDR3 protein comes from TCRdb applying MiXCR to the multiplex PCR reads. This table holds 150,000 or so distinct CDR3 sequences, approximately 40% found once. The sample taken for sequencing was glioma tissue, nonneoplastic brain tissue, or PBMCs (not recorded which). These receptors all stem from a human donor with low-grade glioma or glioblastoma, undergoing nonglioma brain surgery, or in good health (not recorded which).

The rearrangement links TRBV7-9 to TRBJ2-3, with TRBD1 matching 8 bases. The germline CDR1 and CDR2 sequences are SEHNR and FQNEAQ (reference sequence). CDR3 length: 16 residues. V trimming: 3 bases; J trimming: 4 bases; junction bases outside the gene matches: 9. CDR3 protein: CASSFRETGGPDTQYF. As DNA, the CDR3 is TGTGCCAGCAGCTTCCGGGAAACAGGGGGACCAGATACGCAGTATTTT.

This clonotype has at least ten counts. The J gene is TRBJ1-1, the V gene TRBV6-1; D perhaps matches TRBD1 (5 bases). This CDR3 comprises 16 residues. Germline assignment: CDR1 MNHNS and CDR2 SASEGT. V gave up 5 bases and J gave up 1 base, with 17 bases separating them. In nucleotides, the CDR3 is TGTGCCAGCAGTATCCGTTTCAGGGTCAGGAACACTGAAGCTTTCTTT. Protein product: CASSIRFRVRNTEAFF.

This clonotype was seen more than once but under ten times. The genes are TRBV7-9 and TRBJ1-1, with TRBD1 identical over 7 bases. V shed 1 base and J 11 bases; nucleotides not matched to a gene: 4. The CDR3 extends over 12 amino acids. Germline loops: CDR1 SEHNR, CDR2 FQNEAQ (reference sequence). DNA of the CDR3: TGTGCCAGCAGCTTAGAGGGGGCAAGGGCTTTCTTT. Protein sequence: CASSLEGARAFF.

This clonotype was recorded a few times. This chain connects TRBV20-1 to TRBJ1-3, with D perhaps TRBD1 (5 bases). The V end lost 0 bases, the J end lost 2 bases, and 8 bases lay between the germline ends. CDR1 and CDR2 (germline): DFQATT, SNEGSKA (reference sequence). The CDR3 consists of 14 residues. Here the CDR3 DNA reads TGCAGTGCTAGAGATCAAGGGGCTGGAAACACCATATATTTT. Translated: CSARDQGAGNTIYF.

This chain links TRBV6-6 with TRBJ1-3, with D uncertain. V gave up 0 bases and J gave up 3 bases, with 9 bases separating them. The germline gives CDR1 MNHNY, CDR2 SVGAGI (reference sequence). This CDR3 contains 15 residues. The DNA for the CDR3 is TGTGCCAGCAGTTACTCGATTAGGGATGGAAACACCATATATTTT. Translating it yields CASSYSIRDGNTIYF.

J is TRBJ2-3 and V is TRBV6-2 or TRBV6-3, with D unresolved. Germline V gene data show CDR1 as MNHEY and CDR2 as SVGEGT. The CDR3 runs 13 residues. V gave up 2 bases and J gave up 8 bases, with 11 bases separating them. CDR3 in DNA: TGTGCCAGCAGTTACCCCGCGGCGACTACGCAGTATTTT. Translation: CASSYPAATTQYF.

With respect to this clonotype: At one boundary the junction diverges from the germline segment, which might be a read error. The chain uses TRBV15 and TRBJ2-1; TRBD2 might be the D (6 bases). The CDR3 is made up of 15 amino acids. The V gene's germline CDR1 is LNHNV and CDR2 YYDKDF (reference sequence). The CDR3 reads CATSRVGGGYNGQFF. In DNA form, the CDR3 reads TGTGCCACCAGCAGAGTGGGGGGAGGCTACAATGGGCAGTTCTTC.

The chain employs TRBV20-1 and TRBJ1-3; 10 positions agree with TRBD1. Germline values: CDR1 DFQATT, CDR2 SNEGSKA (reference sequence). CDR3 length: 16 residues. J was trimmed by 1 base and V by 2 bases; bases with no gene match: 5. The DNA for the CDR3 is TGCAGTGCTAGACCCGTGGACAGGGGGTCTGGAAACACCATATATTTT. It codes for CSARPVDRGSGNTIYF.

The CDR3 nucleotides are TGTGCCAGCAGTTACTCGCTGGGGGTAGGAGATACGCAGTATTTT. Protein product: CASSYSLGVGDTQYF. J is TRBJ2-3 and V is TRBV6-6; D assignment may be TRBD1 or TRBD2 (5 bases each). The germline V and J ends were trimmed by 0 bases and 5 bases, with 12 bases remaining between them. CDR1 and CDR2 from the germline V gene are MNHNY and SVGAGI (reference sequence). The CDR3 is made up of 15 amino acids.

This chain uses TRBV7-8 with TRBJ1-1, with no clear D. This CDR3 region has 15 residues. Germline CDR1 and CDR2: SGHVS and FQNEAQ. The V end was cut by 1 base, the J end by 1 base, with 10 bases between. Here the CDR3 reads CASSLGLGTNTEAFF. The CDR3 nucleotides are TGTGCCAGCAGCTTAGGCTTGGGCACGAACACTGAAGCTTTCTTT.

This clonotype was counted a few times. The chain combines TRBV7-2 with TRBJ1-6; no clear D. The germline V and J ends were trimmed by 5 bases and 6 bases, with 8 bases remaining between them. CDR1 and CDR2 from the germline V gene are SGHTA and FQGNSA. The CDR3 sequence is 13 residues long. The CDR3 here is CASSRTLNSPLHF. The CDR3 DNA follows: TGTGCCAGCAGCCGTACCCTTAATTCACCCCTCCACTTT.

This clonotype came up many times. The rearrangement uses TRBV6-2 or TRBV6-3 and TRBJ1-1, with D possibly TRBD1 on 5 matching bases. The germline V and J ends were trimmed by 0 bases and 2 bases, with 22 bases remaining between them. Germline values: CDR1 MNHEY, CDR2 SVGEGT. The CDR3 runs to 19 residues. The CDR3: CASSYSSSHITGVNTEAFF. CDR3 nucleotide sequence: TGTGCCAGCAGTTACTCCTCTTCACACATTACAGGCGTCAACACTGAAGCTTTCTTT.

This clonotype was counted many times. The CDR3 sequence: CATSREKGSGVRTDTQYF. CDR3 nucleotides: TGTGCCACCAGCAGAGAGAAAGGTAGCGGGGTTCGGACAGATACGCAGTATTTT. This chain connects TRBV15 to TRBJ2-3; 8 bases align to TRBD2. The CDR3 length is 18 residues. V lost 0 bases and J lost 3; bases outside the gene matches: 11. CDR1 and CDR2 (germline): LNHNV, YYDKDF (reference sequence).

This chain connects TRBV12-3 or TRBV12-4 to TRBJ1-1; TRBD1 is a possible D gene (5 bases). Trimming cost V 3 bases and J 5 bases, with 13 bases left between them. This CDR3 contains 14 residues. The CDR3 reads CASSLWGVATEAFF. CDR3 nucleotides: TGTGCCAGCAGTTTGTGGGGGGTGGCGACTGAAGCTTTCTTT.